The 6 T cell receptor beta chains presented below share a single source sample, sequenced in a study of cytomegalovirus exposure and HLA in healthy donors. The PCR employed 60 Vbeta primers together with 13 Jbeta primers. Method: immunoSEQ multiplex PCR; TCRdb's copy keeps in-frame clones and lacks some. The sample carries fewer than 200,000 clones, around 82% recorded once. Material: PBMCs. These receptors originate from a male donor in good health and CMV-seronegative.

This sequence joins TRBV27 and TRBJ1-1, with a possible D match to TRBD1 (5 bases). Germline values: CDR1 MNHEY, CDR2 SMNVEV (reference sequence). Between the trimmed V and J ends, which lost 4 bases and 0 bases, there was a span of 15 bases. This CDR3 comprises 16 residues. The CDR3, as DNA: TGTGCCAGCAGTTCCACTCGACAGACCCTGAACACTGAAGCTTTCTTT. Residues: CASSSTRQTLNTEAFF.

CDR3 DNA: TGTGCCAGCAGCTCACAGGGGCCGGGCAATGAGCAGTTCTTC. Amino acid sequence: CASSSQGPGNEQFF. The rearrangement joins TRBV7-3 to TRBJ2-1; TRBD1 matches at 7 bases. Germline values: CDR1 SGHTA, CDR2 FQGTGA. The junction had 6 bases not matched to a gene; V was cut back by 4 bases and J by 6 bases. This CDR3 comprises 14 residues.

This sequence joins TRBV4-1 and TRBJ2-7, with 11 bases that match TRBD1. V trimming: 2 bases; J trimming: 3 bases; junction bases outside the gene matches: 9. Per germline, CDR1 MGHRA and CDR2 YSYEKL. This CDR3 is 17 amino acids long. Written as DNA, the CDR3 is TGCGCCAGCAGCCAACTCCCGGGACAGGGGGTGGGCTACGAGCAGTACTTC. It specifies CASSQLPGQGVGYEQYF.

The chain employs TRBV7-9 and TRBJ2-5; possibly TRBD2 for D (5 bases). CDR1 and CDR2 from the germline V gene are SEHNR and FQNEAQ (reference sequence). V lost 4 bases and J lost 5, with 8 bases in between. The CDR3 extends over 12 amino acids. The chain's CDR3 is CASSSPGETQYF. The CDR3 DNA sequence: TGTGCCAGCAGCTCTCCGGGGGAGACCCAGTACTTC.

CDR3 coding DNA: TGTGCCAGCAGCGCCCCCGGGACAGGGGTTGACGAGCAGTACTTC. Its translation: CASSAPGTGVDEQYF. V and J are TRBV7-2 and TRBJ2-7; 10 nucleotides line up with TRBD1. The V gene end was trimmed by 5 bases and the J gene end by 5 bases; junction bases not matched to a gene: 9. Germline CDR1 SGHTA, CDR2 FQGNSA. This CDR3 contains 15 residues.

The chain is built from TRBV14 and TRBJ1-1; weak D call: TRBD1 (5 bases). Germline V gene data show CDR1 as SGHDN and CDR2 as FVKESK. Deletions cut 0 bases from V and 2 bases from J, with 10 bases between. The CDR3 is 15 amino acids. This CDR3 is CASSQDDRGNTEAFF. The CDR3 DNA is TGTGCCAGCAGCCAAGACGATAGGGGAAACACTGAAGCTTTCTTT.